The clone carrying this TCR beta chain was seen only once. Its antigen is as yet unknown. Assaying covered roughly 100,000 TCR templates per sample. Measured with immunoSEQ multiplex PCR; TCRdb has only the in-frame clones, and not every one. The repertoire holds 100,000 or so clones, with roughly 94% as singletons. Per germline, CDR1 LNHDA and CDR2 SQIVND (reference sequence). The CDR3 length is 14 residues. Trimming removed 6 bases at V and 8 bases at J, with 17 bases between. These data originate in a study of siplizumab effects on memory and regulatory T cells. Whole-study findings and limits: Whether the proliferating Tregs (from siplizumab cultures) were suppressive was not confirmed. In controls, 26.9% of mappable alloreactive CD4+ clones were Treg-derived on average, versus approximately 70% with siplizumab.

V is TRBV19 and J is TRBJ2-1, with D maybe TRBD2 (5 bases). The receptor was isolated from a human donor in good health. Sequences were obtained from non-Treg CD4+ T cells sorted from blood. In DNA form, the CDR3 reads TGTGCCAGTAGCCCCCGGGCGGGCGCCGATGAGCAGTTCTTC. Amino acid sequence: CASSPRAGADEQFF.